The rows below give T cell receptor beta chains drawn from one sample of a study of blood T cell repertoires in COVID-19. Repertoires were generated with immunoSEQ multiplex PCR, while TCRdb's copy carries only in-frame clones and drops some. This sample has under 250,000 clones, with around nine tenths found just once. Sequencing input: peripheral blood. These TCRs come from a man between 60 and 75 years old with COVID-19, enrolled during active disease. Both conserved end residues are part of each CDR3. The D gene is left open where the match is weak. The size of a clone is reported for some rows only, either as once, few or many, or as a class for expanded clones.

cdr3_aa	cdr3_nt	v_call	d_call	j_call	clone_size
CASSLAPGHLTSGRGTGELFF	TGTGCCAGCAGCTTAGCCCCAGGCCACCTTACTAGCGGGAGGGGCACCGGGGAGCTGTTTTTT	TRBV7-8	TRBD2	TRBJ2-2	.
CASSPPTNEQFF	TGTGCCAGCAGCCCACCAACAAATGAGCAGTTCTTC	TRBV7-9	.	TRBJ2-1	.
CAWSGGSTSTDTQYF	TGTGCCTGGAGTGGAGGCAGTACTAGCACAGATACGCAGTATTTT	TRBV30	.	TRBJ2-3	.
CASSPGQPRGTEAFF	TGTGCCAGCTCACCGGGACAGCCCCGGGGTACTGAAGCTTTCTTT	TRBV18	TRBD1	TRBJ1-1	.
CASSTQGAGYEQYF	TGTGCCAGCAGTACACAGGGGGCGGGCTACGAGCAGTACTTC	TRBV6-5	TRBD1	TRBJ2-7	.
CASERTAGNSPLHF	TGTGCCAGCGAGCGGACCGCTGGCAATTCACCCCTCCACTTT	TRBV19	.	TRBJ1-6	.
CASSIPGQGANEQYF	TGTGCCAGTAGTATACCCGGACAGGGGGCGAACGAGCAGTACTTC	TRBV19	TRBD1	TRBJ2-7	.
CSVDSRGGASTEAFF	TGCAGCGTTGACTCCAGGGGAGGGGCGAGTACTGAAGCTTTCTTT	TRBV29-1	.	TRBJ1-1	.
CASGLTLGREVSGANVLTF	TGTGCTAGTGGCCTGACTCTCGGGAGGGAGGTTTCTGGGGCCAACGTCCTGACTTTC	TRBV12-5	TRBD2	TRBJ2-6	.
CASTSQGVIKETQYF	TGCGCCAGCACCTCACAGGGGGTGATTAAAGAGACCCAGTACTTC	TRBV5-1	TRBD1	TRBJ2-5	.
CASSLAGSGAYEQYF	TGTGCCAGCAGCTTGGCTGGTAGCGGGGCCTACGAGCAGTACTTC	TRBV5-4	TRBD2	TRBJ2-7	.
CASSLLGGPNYGYTF	TGTGCCAGCAGTTTATTGGGGGGGCCTAACTATGGCTACACCTTC	TRBV27	.	TRBJ1-2	.
CASSRTGTGGLEAFF	TGTGCCAGCAGCCGGACAGGGACAGGGGGCCTGGAAGCTTTCTTT	TRBV6-5	TRBD1	TRBJ1-1	.
CASNLGSSGANVLTF	TGTGCCAGTAACCTGGGGAGCTCTGGGGCCAACGTCCTGACTTTC	TRBV19	.	TRBJ2-6	.
CASSLVGGLARGNTGELFF	TGTGCCAGCAGCTTAGTAGGGGGACTAGCACGAGGGAACACCGGGGAGCTGTTTTTT	TRBV7-2	TRBD2	TRBJ2-2	.
CASTRLQDQPQHF	TGTGCCAGCACTCGGTTGCAGGATCAGCCCCAGCATTTT	TRBV27	.	TRBJ1-5	.
CASSQPTYEQYF	TGTGCCAGCAGCCAACCCACCTACGAGCAGTACTTC	TRBV3-1/TRBV3-2	.	TRBJ2-7	.
CASRPTGASYEQYF	TGTGCCAGCCGCCCGACAGGGGCTTCCTACGAGCAGTACTTC	TRBV7-2	TRBD1	TRBJ2-7	.
CASSSPDSSSSPLHF	TGTGCCAGCAGCTCCCCGGACAGTTCGTCCTCACCCCTCCACTTT	TRBV6-5	.	TRBJ1-6	.
CASSRGQGGGNTIYF	TGTGCCAGCAGCCGAGGACAGGGAGGTGGAAACACCATATATTTT	TRBV3-1/TRBV3-2	TRBD1	TRBJ1-3	.
CASSLSGTSGYEQYF	TGTGCCAGCAGTCTCTCCGGGACTAGCGGCTACGAGCAGTACTTC	TRBV27	TRBD2	TRBJ2-7	.
CASSPRTSGSNYEQYF	TGTGCCAGCTCACCCCGGACTAGCGGGAGCAACTACGAGCAGTACTTC	TRBV18	TRBD2	TRBJ2-7	.
CATGASGTYEQYF	TGTGCCACCGGGGCTAGCGGGACTTACGAGCAGTACTTC	TRBV7-2	TRBD2	TRBJ2-7	few
CAWSAGPNQKLFF	TGTGCCTGGAGTGCAGGGCCCAACCAAAAACTGTTTTTT	TRBV30	.	TRBJ1-4	.
CASSDLLWGGKTQYF	TGTGCCAGTAGCGACCTTTTGTGGGGGGGGAAGACCCAGTACTTC	TRBV19	TRBD2	TRBJ2-5	.
CATSREHRGGYTF	TGTGCCACCAGCAGGGAACACAGGGGTGGCTACACCTTC	TRBV15	TRBD1	TRBJ1-2	.
CASSIHTPQGPRGYTF	TGTGCCAGCAGCATTCACACCCCACAGGGGCCAAGGGGCTACACCTTC	TRBV5-4	TRBD1	TRBJ1-2	.
CATSDPGTGGTGELFF	TGTGCCACCAGTGATCCCGGGACAGGGGGCACCGGGGAGCTGTTTTTT	TRBV24-1	TRBD1	TRBJ2-2	.
CAISMGAENTEAFF	TGTGCCATCAGTATGGGGGCGGAGAACACTGAAGCTTTCTTT	TRBV10-3	.	TRBJ1-1	.
CASRLQVMNTEAFF	TGTGCCAGCAGGCTACAGGTCATGAACACTGAAGCTTTCTTT	TRBV6-5	.	TRBJ1-1	.
CAISESTSGTYNEQFF	TGTGCCATCAGTGAGTCGACTAGCGGGACTTACAATGAGCAGTTCTTC	TRBV10-3	TRBD2	TRBJ2-1	.
CASSRYQEGRSSYEQYF	TGTGCCAGCAGCAGATATCAGGAGGGCCGAAGCTCCTACGAGCAGTACTTC	TRBV5-6	.	TRBJ2-7	.
CASSSSVGGYTEAFF	TGTGCCAGCAGTTCATCGGTCGGAGGCTACACTGAAGCTTTCTTT	TRBV6-2/TRBV6-3	.	TRBJ1-1	.
CSVGETGYEQYF	TGCAGCGTCGGGGAGACAGGGTACGAGCAGTACTTC	TRBV29-1	TRBD1	TRBJ2-7	.
CASTRTGGFGYTF	TGTGCCAGCACCCGGACAGGGGGCTTTGGCTACACCTTC	TRBV3-1/TRBV3-2	TRBD1	TRBJ1-2	.
CASSPDRAGGYTF	TGTGCCAGCAGCCCTGACAGGGCAGGTGGCTACACCTTC	TRBV5-4	TRBD1	TRBJ1-2	.
CASSPPTGVMNTEAFF	TGCGCCAGCAGCCCGCCGACAGGCGTGATGAACACTGAAGCTTTCTTT	TRBV5-1	.	TRBJ1-1	.
CASTKMSGFYNEQFF	TGTGCCAGTACCAAGATGAGCGGGTTCTACAATGAGCAGTTCTTC	TRBV19	.	TRBJ2-1	.
CASSPHEVRTEAFF	TGCGCCAGCAGCCCCCACGAGGTGAGAACTGAAGCTTTCTTT	TRBV5-1	.	TRBJ1-1	.
CASSIAGEKLFF	TGTGCCAGTAGTATCGCGGGTGAAAAACTGTTTTTT	TRBV19	.	TRBJ1-4	.
CASSQGPSGNSPLHF	TGTGCCAGCAGCCAAGGACCCTCAGGCAATTCACCCCTCCACTTT	TRBV3-1/TRBV3-2	.	TRBJ1-6	.
CASSPSPGSSNEQFF	TGTGCCAGCTCACCATCACCGGGATCGTCAAATGAGCAGTTCTTC	TRBV18	.	TRBJ2-1	.
CASSATGYYGYTF	TGTGCCAGCAGTGCGACAGGGTACTATGGCTACACCTTC	TRBV12-3/TRBV12-4	TRBD1	TRBJ1-2	.
CASSLRVSETQYF	TGTGCCAGCAGCCTCAGGGTTTCAGAGACCCAGTACTTC	TRBV7-3	.	TRBJ2-5	.
CASTPSPRDLVDYGYTF	TGTGCCAGCACCCCCTCCCCCCGGGACTTGGTGGACTATGGCTACACCTTC	TRBV11-2	.	TRBJ1-2	once
CASLGGTGNTIYF	TGTGCCAGCCTAGGGGGAACTGGAAACACCATATATTTT	TRBV28	.	TRBJ1-3	.
CASSEDRGSNQPQHF	TGTGCCAGCAGTGAAGACAGGGGAAGCAATCAGCCCCAGCATTTT	TRBV6-1	TRBD1	TRBJ1-5	.
CATSEGQGSTDTQYF	TGTGCCACCAGTGAGGGACAGGGCAGCACAGATACGCAGTATTTT	TRBV24-1	TRBD1	TRBJ2-3	.
CASSVTGQYTDTQYF	TGTGCCAGCAGCGTAACGGGACAGTACACAGATACGCAGTATTTT	TRBV7-2	TRBD1	TRBJ2-3	.
CASSQRGGAEAFF	TGCGCCAGCAGCCAACGAGGAGGGGCTGAAGCTTTCTTT	TRBV4-3	.	TRBJ1-1	.
CASSPSGIGGYTF	TGTGCCAGCAGCCCTTCAGGGATCGGAGGCTACACCTTC	TRBV3-1/TRBV3-2	.	TRBJ1-2	.